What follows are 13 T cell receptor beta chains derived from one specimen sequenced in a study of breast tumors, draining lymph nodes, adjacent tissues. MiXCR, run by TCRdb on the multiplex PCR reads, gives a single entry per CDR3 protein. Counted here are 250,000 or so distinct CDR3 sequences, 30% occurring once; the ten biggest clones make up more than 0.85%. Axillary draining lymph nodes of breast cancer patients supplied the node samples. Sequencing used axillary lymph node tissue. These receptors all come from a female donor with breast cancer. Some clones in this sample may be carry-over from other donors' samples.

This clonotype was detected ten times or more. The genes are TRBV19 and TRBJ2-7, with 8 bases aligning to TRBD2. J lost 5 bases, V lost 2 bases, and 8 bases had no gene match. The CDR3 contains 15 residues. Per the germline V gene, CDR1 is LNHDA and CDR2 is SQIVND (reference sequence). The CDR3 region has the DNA TGTGCCAGTAGTATACGGGTGGGTAGCGGGAACGAGCAGTACTTC. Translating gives CASSIRVGSGNEQYF.

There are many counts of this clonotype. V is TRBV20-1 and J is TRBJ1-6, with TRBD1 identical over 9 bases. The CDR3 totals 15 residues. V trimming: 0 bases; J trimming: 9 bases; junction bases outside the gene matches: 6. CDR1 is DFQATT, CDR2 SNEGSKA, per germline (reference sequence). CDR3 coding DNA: TGCAGTGCTAGAGATTCGACAGGGGGTACTTCACCCCTCCACTTT. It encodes CSARDSTGGTSPLHF.

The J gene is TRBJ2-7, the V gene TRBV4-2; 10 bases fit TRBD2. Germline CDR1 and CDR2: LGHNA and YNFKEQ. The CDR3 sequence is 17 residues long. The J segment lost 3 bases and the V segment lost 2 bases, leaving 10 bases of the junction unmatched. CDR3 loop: CASSQFPSGSIDYEQYF. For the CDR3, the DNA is TGTGCCAGCAGCCAATTCCCTAGCGGGAGTATAGACTACGAGCAGTACTTC.

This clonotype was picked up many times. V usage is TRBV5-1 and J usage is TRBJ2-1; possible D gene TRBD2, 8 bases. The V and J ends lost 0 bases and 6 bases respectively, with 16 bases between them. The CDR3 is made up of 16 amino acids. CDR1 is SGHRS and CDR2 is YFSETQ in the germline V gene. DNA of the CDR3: TGCGCCAGCAGCTTGGAGGAGGGGGCGGGAGGCAATGAGCAGTTCTTC. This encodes CASSLEEGAGGNEQFF.

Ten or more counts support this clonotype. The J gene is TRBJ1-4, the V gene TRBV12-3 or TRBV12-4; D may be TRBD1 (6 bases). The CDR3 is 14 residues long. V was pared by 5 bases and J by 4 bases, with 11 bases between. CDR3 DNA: TGTGCCAGCAGTATGACAGGATATAATGAAAAACTGTTTTTT. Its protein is CASSMTGYNEKLFF.

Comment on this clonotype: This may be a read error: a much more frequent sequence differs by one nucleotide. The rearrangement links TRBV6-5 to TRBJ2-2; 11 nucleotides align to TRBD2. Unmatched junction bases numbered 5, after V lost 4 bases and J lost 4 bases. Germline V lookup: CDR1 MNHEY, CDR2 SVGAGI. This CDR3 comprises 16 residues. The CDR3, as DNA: TGTGCCAGCAGTTGCCTAGCGGGAGGTGGCACCGGGGAGCTGTTTTTT. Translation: CASSCLAGGGTGELFF.

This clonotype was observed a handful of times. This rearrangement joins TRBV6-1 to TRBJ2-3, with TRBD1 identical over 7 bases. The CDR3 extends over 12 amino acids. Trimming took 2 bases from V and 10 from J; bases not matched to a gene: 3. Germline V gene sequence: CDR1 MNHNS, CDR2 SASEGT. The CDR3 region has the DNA TGTGCCAGCAGTGAAAAGGGGGCGGCGCAGTATTTT. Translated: CASSEKGAAQYF.

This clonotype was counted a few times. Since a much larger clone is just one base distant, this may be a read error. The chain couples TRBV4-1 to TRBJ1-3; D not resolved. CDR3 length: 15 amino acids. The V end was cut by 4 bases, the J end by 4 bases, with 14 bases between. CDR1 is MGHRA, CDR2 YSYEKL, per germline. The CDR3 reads CASSRGEGRGNTIYF. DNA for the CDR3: TGCGCCAGCAGCCGAGGAGAAGGCCGCGGAAACACCATATATTTT.

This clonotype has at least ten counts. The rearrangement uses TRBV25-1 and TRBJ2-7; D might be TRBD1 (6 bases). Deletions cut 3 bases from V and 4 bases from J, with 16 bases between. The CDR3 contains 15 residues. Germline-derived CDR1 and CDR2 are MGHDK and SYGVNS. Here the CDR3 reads CASSDAAQGKYEQYF. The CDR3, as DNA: TGTGCCAGCAGTGACGCGGCACAGGGAAAGTACGAGCAGTACTTC.

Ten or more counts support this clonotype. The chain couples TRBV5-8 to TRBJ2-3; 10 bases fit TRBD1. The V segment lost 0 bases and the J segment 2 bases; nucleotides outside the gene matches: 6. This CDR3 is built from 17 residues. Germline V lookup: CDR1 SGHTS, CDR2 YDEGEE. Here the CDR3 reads CASSLGAGTGVTDTQYF. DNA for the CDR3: TGTGCCAGCAGCTTGGGGGCCGGGACAGGGGTCACAGATACGCAGTATTTT. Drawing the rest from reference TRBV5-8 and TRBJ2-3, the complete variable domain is EAGVTQSPTHLIKTRGQQATLRCSPISGHTSVYWYQQALGLGLQFLLWYDEGEERNRGNFPPRFSGRQFPNYSSELNVNALELEDSALYLCASSLGAGTGVTDTQYFGPGTRLTVL.

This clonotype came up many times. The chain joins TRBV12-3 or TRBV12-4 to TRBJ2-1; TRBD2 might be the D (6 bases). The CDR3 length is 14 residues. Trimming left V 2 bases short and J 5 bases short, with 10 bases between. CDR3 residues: CASSLRLAHNEQFF. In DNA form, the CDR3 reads TGTGCCAGCAGTTTACGGCTAGCGCACAATGAGCAGTTCTTC.

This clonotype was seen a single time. CDR3 DNA sequence: TGCAGTTCGGAAACCTTGGCGGGAGGCGCGGATACCCAGTACTTC. Its translation: CSSETLAGGADTQYF. The chain couples TRBV20-1 to TRBJ2-5; 8 nucleotides line up with TRBD2. Germline-derived CDR1 and CDR2 are DFQATT and SNEGSKA (reference sequence). Trimming took 8 bases from V and 8 from J; bases not matched to a gene: 19. The CDR3 totals 15 residues.

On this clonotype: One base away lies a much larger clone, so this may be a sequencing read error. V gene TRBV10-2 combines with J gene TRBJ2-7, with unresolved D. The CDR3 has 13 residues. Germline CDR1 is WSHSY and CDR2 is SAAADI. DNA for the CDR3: TGTGCCAGCAGTTACCGACAAGCCTGCGAGCAGTACTTC. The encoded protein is CASSYRQACEQYF.